The 15 T cell receptor beta chains given below trace back to one sample, sequenced in a study of PD-L1 blockade in urothelial cancer. Profiled with immunoSEQ multiplex PCR; TCRdb holds only in-frame clones, not every one. The sample gives 50,000 or so clones, around 79% of which show up once; 3.5% to 4.5% is in the top ten. This sample comprised PBMCs, obtained around atezolizumab (anti-PD-L1) treatment. The receptor set was obtained from a man between 65 and 85 years old with urothelial cancer.

This clone was recorded once. CDR3 nucleotides: TGTGCCAGCACTCCCCCGGGGGGAGATCCCTTCGATGAGCAGTTCTTC. It specifies CASTPPGGDPFDEQFF. V gene TRBV6-6 combines with J gene TRBJ2-1; 7 positions match TRBD2. This CDR3 is 16 amino acids long. Germline V CDR1 and CDR2: MNHNY, SVGAGI (reference sequence). J was trimmed by 8 bases and V by 7 bases; bases with no gene match: 17.

The rearrangement joins TRBV30 to TRBJ2-7, with D possibly matching TRBD2 (5 bases). V was trimmed by 4 bases and J by 2 bases, leaving 12 bases between them. Germline CDR1 and CDR2: GTSNPN and SVGIG (reference sequence). The CDR3 is made up of 13 amino acids. CDR3 DNA sequence: TGTGCCTGGATGGACCTAGCAACCTACGAGCAGTACTTC. Amino acids: CAWMDLATYEQYF.

This chain links TRBV30 with TRBJ2-5, with 8 nucleotides matching TRBD2. This CDR3 has 17 residues. After removal of 0 bases from V and 5 bases from J, the junction contained 14 bases not matched to a gene. Per the germline V gene, CDR1 is GTSNPN and CDR2 is SVGIG (reference sequence). The CDR3 nucleotides read TGTGCCTGGAGTGTACCCAGCGGGAGCCCCACCGTTGAGACCCAGTACTTC. This gives the protein CAWSVPSGSPTVETQYF.

This clone was picked up one time. The CDR3 region is CASSSRLAGGNTGELFF. CDR3 nucleotides: TGTGCCAGTAGTTCTAGACTAGCGGGAGGGAACACCGGGGAGCTGTTTTTT. The V call is TRBV19, the J call TRBJ2-2; 13 nucleotides align to TRBD2. Germline V gives CDR1 LNHDA, CDR2 SQIVND (reference sequence). V gave up 5 bases and J gave up 1 base; unmatched junction bases: 4. This CDR3 contains 17 residues.

CDR3 loop: CASSLTGTNGYTF. The CDR3 bases are TGTGCCAGCAGTTTAACAGGGACTAATGGCTACACCTTC. The genes are TRBV28 and TRBJ1-2; D perhaps matches TRBD1 (6 bases). Trimming removed 2 bases from V and 6 bases from J, with 10 bases in between. The CDR3 covers 13 residues. Per the germline V gene, CDR1 is MDHEN and CDR2 is SYDVKM.

CDR3 bases: TGTGCCAGCACACCCGGGGGGAACACCGGGGAGCTGTTTTTT. It encodes CASTPGGNTGELFF. The chain links TRBV6-6 to TRBJ2-2; a weak D match, TRBD2 (6 bases). Germline assignment: CDR1 MNHNY and CDR2 SVGAGI (reference sequence). The CDR3 is 14 amino acids. V lost 7 bases and J lost 1, with 10 bases in between.

The chain is built from TRBV7-8 and TRBJ1-2, with D possibly being TRBD1 (6 bases). CDR3 length: 19 amino acids. Trimming removed 2 bases at V and 0 bases at J, with 22 bases between. Germline CDR1 SGHVS, CDR2 FQNEAQ. CDR3 coding DNA: TGTGCCAGCAGCTTATACAGGGACTATGCCTCCCTATCTAACTATGGCTACACCTTC. The encoded protein is CASSLYRDYASLSNYGYTF.

The V and J genes are TRBV29-1 and TRBJ2-5, with a tentative D call TRBD1 (5 bases). Germline-derived CDR1 and CDR2 are SQVTM and ANQGSEA. The V end lost 5 bases, the J end lost 3 bases, and 13 bases lay between the germline ends. This CDR3 region has 13 residues. CDR3 sequence (DNA): TGCAGCGTTAGCGCAGGGCCCGAAGAGACCCAGTACTTC. The encoded protein is CSVSAGPEETQYF.

The V call is TRBV10-3, the J call TRBJ2-7; a weak D match, TRBD1 (6 bases). This CDR3 comprises 13 residues. Trimming cost V 5 bases and J 4 bases, with 12 bases left between them. The germline V gene has CDR1 ENHRY and CDR2 SYGVKD. CDR3 DNA sequence: TGTGCCATCAGTCAGGGGTTTGTGTACGAGCAGTACTTC. This encodes CAISQGFVYEQYF.

The rearrangement uses TRBV7-9 and TRBJ2-3; no reliable D call. The length of the CDR3 is 16 residues. CDR1 is SEHNR, CDR2 FQNEAQ, per germline (reference sequence). The ends were cut back, 5 bases at V and 0 bases at J, with 15 bases in the middle. The CDR3 region is CASSTRGEASTDTQYF. CDR3 nucleotides: TGTGCCAGCAGCACCCGAGGCGAAGCCAGCACAGATACGCAGTATTTT.

This clone was seen a handful of times. J is TRBJ2-1 and V is TRBV28, with 14 bases that match TRBD2. Losses at the gene ends were 10 bases for V and 8 bases for J; bases not matched to a gene: 7. Germline CDR1 is MDHEN and CDR2 is SYDVKM. This CDR3 comprises 14 residues. CDR3 nucleotides: TGTGCCATTACGGGACTAGCGGGAGTTCATGAGCAGTTCTTC. Its translation is CAITGLAGVHEQFF.

This clone was observed a few times. The J gene is TRBJ1-2, the V gene TRBV6-1; a possible D gene is TRBD1 (5 bases). The CDR3 loop spans 15 amino acids. V was trimmed by 0 bases and J by 7 bases, leaving 15 bases between them. Germline V gives CDR1 MNHNS, CDR2 SASEGT. CDR3 region: CASSEARRGTPGYTF. The CDR3 nucleotides read TGTGCCAGCAGTGAAGCGAGGAGGGGAACCCCTGGCTACACCTTC.

The chain couples TRBV7-9 to TRBJ1-5, with D perhaps TRBD1 (5 bases). Trimming took off 3 bases at V and 8 bases at J, with 14 bases between the two ends. The CDR3 runs 14 residues. CDR1 is SEHNR, CDR2 FQNEAQ, per germline (reference sequence). In DNA, the CDR3 is TGTGCCAGCAGCTTTGACGGGGGTAGGGAGCCCCAGCATTTT. Translation: CASSFDGGREPQHF.

The V gene is TRBV6-1, the J gene TRBJ2-2; 8 bases map to TRBD1. V dropped 3 bases and J dropped 6; count of bases not matched to a gene: 3. Germline V CDR1 and CDR2: MNHNS, SASEGT. This CDR3 has 14 residues. In DNA form, the CDR3 reads TGTGCCAGCAGTGAGCTACAGGGGGCCGGGGAGCTGTTTTTT. It translates to CASSELQGAGELFF.

V usage is TRBV5-5 and J usage is TRBJ2-2; tentatively, D is TRBD1 (6 bases). The CDR3 runs 16 residues. V was shortened by 0 bases and J by 3 bases, with 12 bases between the two germline ends. The V gene's germline CDR1 is SGHKS and CDR2 YYEKEE (reference sequence). Here the CDR3 reads CASSLEGGQYTGELFF. CDR3 nucleotides: TGTGCCAGCAGCTTGGAAGGTGGACAGTACACCGGGGAGCTGTTTTTT. The whole variable domain, filled in from reference TRBV5-5 and TRBJ2-2, reads DAGVTQSPTHLIKTRGQQVTLRCSPISGHKSVSWYQQVLGQGPQFIFQYYEKEERGRGNFPDRFSARQFPNYSSELNVNALLLGDSALYLCASSLEGGQYTGELFFGEGSRLTVL.